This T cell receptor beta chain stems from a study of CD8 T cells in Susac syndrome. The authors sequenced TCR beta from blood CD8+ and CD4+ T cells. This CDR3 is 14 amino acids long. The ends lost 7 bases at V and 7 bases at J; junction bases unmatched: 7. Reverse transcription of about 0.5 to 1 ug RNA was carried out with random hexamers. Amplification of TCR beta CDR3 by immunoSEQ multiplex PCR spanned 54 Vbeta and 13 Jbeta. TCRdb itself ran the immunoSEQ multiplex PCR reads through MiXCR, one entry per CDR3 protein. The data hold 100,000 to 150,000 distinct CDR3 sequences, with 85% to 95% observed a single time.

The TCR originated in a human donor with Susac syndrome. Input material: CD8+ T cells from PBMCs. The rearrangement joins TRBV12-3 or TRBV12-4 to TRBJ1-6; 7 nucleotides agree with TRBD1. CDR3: CASNRTGPNSPLHF. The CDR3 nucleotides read TGTGCCAGCAACCGGACAGGTCCGAATTCACCCCTCCACTTT.